The T cell receptor beta chain under discussion was sequenced for a study of neurological immune-mediated disorders. This clonotype has at least ten counts. The CDR3 sequence is 18 residues long. With 6 bases clipped from V and 2 bases from J, the junction kept 19 bases outside the gene matches. Germline V CDR1 and CDR2: SGHDN, FVKESK. For sorted libraries, the input was about 960,000 CD4+ or CD8+ T cells. With 10-nucleotide random UMIs included, cDNA was synthesized by 5'RACE. TCRdb re-derived calls from the 5' RACE reads in MiXCR, one entry per CDR3 protein. The repertoire holds more than 25,000 distinct CDR3 sequences, with around 4% as singletons.

The V call is TRBV14, the J call TRBJ2-7, with 7 bases that match TRBD1. The source material was CD4+ T cells from blood. The sequence was obtained from a woman in her forties in good health. CDR3 sequence (DNA): TGTGCCAGCAGTCCAAGCCTTCCAGGGGGAATTTATCCCTACGAGCAGTACTTC. Protein product: CASSPSLPGGIYPYEQYF.